The 23 T cell receptor beta chains reported below all come from one sample, sequenced in a study of T cells after yellow fever vaccination. TCRdb ran MiXCR on the 5' RACE reads and lists one entry per CDR3 protein. The sample includes some 170,000 distinct CDR3 sequences, around 9% seen only once; the top ten take around 33%. The sample here was CD8+ T cells sorted from PBMCs, taken 45 days after the yellow fever booster vaccination. The receptor set was obtained from a man between 18 and 35 years old who received the YFV17D yellow fever vaccine.

The V gene is TRBV7-9, the J gene TRBJ2-5; maybe TRBD1 (6 bases). CDR3 size: 14 residues. The germline V gene has CDR1 SEHNR and CDR2 FQNEAQ (reference sequence). Trimming shortened V by 5 bases and J by 2 bases, and 12 bases separated the two germline ends. The CDR3 spells CASSHLRGQETQYF. In nucleotides, the CDR3 is TGTGCCAGCAGCCACCTCAGGGGACAAGAGACCCAGTACTTC.

This rearrangement joins TRBV4-2 to TRBJ2-3; D uncertain. Between the trimmed V and J ends, which lost 1 base and 4 bases, there was a span of 12 bases. Germline values: CDR1 LGHNA, CDR2 YNFKEQ. The length of the CDR3 is 15 residues. The chain's CDR3 is CASSQVEAGPDTQYF. The CDR3 DNA reads as TGTGCCAGCAGCCAAGTAGAGGCCGGGCCAGATACGCAGTATTTT.

This clonotype turned up a few times. The chain couples TRBV2 to TRBJ2-5, with a tentative D call TRBD2 (6 bases). Trimming took 0 bases from V and 3 from J, leaving 14 bases between them. Germline loops: CDR1 SNHLY, CDR2 FYNNEI. The CDR3 length is 16 residues. CDR3 sequence: CASSEALRGFEETQYF. Here the CDR3 DNA reads TGTGCCAGCAGTGAAGCGCTTCGGGGGTTTGAAGAGACCCAGTACTTC.

A few counts support this clonotype. The chain carries TRBV4-2 and TRBJ2-7; D unclear. V lost 4 bases, J lost 0 bases, and 10 bases lay in between. CDR1 is LGHNA, CDR2 YNFKEQ, per germline. The CDR3 is 14 residues long. CDR3 sequence reads: CASSRRMSSYEQYF. CDR3 in DNA: TGTGCCAGCAGCCGCCGGATGAGCTCCTACGAGCAGTACTTC.

The table lists this clonotype with a few counts. The chain is built from TRBV6-2 or TRBV6-3 and TRBJ2-5, with D unresolved. This CDR3 comprises 13 residues. Germline V gene lookup returns CDR1 MNHEY and CDR2 SVGEGT. The ends were cut back, 4 bases at V and 0 bases at J, with 6 bases in the middle. CDR3 amino acids: CASSLLDQETQYF. The CDR3 DNA sequence: TGTGCCAGCAGTTTATTGGACCAAGAGACCCAGTACTTC.

The chain employs TRBV7-9 and TRBJ2-6, with D unresolved. V was shortened by 1 base and J by 2 bases, with 9 bases between the two germline ends. The CDR3 consists of 16 residues. CDR1 and CDR2 (germline): SEHNR, FQNEAQ (reference sequence). The CDR3 protein is CASSLVTVAGANVLTF. As DNA, the CDR3 is TGTGCCAGCAGCTTAGTAACGGTGGCTGGGGCCAACGTCCTGACTTTC.

The sample holds a few counts of this clonotype. The chain recombines TRBV29-1 with TRBJ2-1, with TRBD2 matching 12 bases. From germline, CDR1 is SQVTM and CDR2 ANQGSEA. Germline trimming cut 1 base from V and 8 bases from J; bases unmatched to any gene: 6. The CDR3 extends over 15 amino acids. The CDR3 protein is CSVEVAGLAGYEQFF. The CDR3 bases are TGCAGCGTTGAAGTAGCCGGACTAGCGGGGTATGAGCAGTTCTTC.

The chain employs TRBV6-2 or TRBV6-3 and TRBJ2-7; D is tentatively TRBD1 or TRBD2 (5 bases each). V gave up 7 bases and J gave up 2 bases, with 15 bases separating them. Germline V gene lookup returns CDR1 MNHEY and CDR2 SVGEGT. The CDR3 has 14 amino acids. As DNA, the CDR3 is TGTGCCAGCATCACTCTCGGGGCGACCTACGAGCAGTACTTC. Its translation: CASITLGATYEQYF.

This clonotype has more than one count but fewer than ten. The chain recombines TRBV6-5 with TRBJ2-7; tentatively, D is TRBD1 or TRBD2 (6 bases each). Trimming took off 10 bases at V and 5 bases at J, with 12 bases between the two ends. Per the germline V gene, CDR1 is MNHEY and CDR2 is SVGAGI. This CDR3 has 11 residues. The CDR3 here is CATERGDEQYV. The DNA for the CDR3 is TGTGCCACCGAGAGGGGGGACGAGCAGTACGTC.

This clonotype has just a few counts. The V call is TRBV6-4, the J call TRBJ2-2, with D perhaps matching TRBD1 (6 bases). The V end was cut by 6 bases, the J end by 7 bases, with 15 bases between. The CDR3 runs to 14 residues. CDR1 MRHNA and CDR2 SNTAGT come from the germline V gene. CDR3 loop: CASREHRAGGELFF. The CDR3 DNA reads TGTGCCAGCAGAGAACACAGGGCTGGCGGGGAGCTGTTTTTT.

This clonotype was observed a handful of times. The rearrangement uses TRBV6-5 and TRBJ1-1; no clear D. Per the germline V gene, CDR1 is MNHEY and CDR2 is SVGAGI. V shed 6 bases and J shed 0 bases, with 11 bases lying between them. The CDR3 spans 14 residues. The CDR3 loop reads CASSLGYVNTEAFF. The CDR3 nucleotides read TGTGCCAGCAGCCTCGGGTATGTGAACACTGAAGCTTTCTTT.

This clonotype was recorded a few times. This chain uses TRBV7-6 with TRBJ2-3; 9 nucleotides line up with TRBD2. The CDR3 is 15 residues long. The V and J ends lost 2 bases and 5 bases, in that order; junction bases with no gene match: 5. The V gene's germline CDR1 is SGHVS and CDR2 FNYEAQ. CDR3 protein: CASSLLRGGLDTQYF. CDR3 sequence (DNA): TGTGCCAGCAGCTTACTGCGGGGGGGCCTAGATACGCAGTATTTT.

This clonotype was picked up a small number of times. J is TRBJ1-5 and V is TRBV20-1; 7 bases map to TRBD1. Germline CDR1 DFQATT, CDR2 SNEGSKA (reference sequence). V shed 6 bases and J 6 bases; nucleotides not matched to a gene: 11. The CDR3 runs to 14 residues. The CDR3 spells CSATSGGESQPQHF. CDR3 nucleotide sequence: TGCAGTGCCACCTCAGGGGGAGAGAGTCAGCCCCAGCATTTT.

The J gene is TRBJ2-2, the V gene TRBV12-3 or TRBV12-4, with 7 bases aligning to TRBD2. The ends lost 6 bases at V and 2 bases at J; junction bases unmatched: 6. The CDR3 has 15 residues. In DNA, the CDR3 is TGTGCCAGCAGGGGAGGGACTCTTAACACCGGGGAGCTGTTTTTT. Protein product: CASRGGTLNTGELFF.

This clonotype was seen only a few times. This chain uses TRBV4-3 with TRBJ1-1; D remains ambiguous. There are 14 residues in the CDR3. Looked up from germline, CDR1 is LGHNA and CDR2 is YSLEER. Trimming cost V 5 bases and J 0 bases, with 10 bases left between them. CDR3 amino acids: CASSEGWVNTEAFF. In DNA form, the CDR3 reads TGCGCCAGCAGCGAAGGATGGGTGAACACTGAAGCTTTCTTT.

This clonotype was recorded once. The V gene is TRBV6-1, the J gene TRBJ2-1; 11 nucleotides match TRBD1. This CDR3 is built from 14 residues. V dropped 4 bases and J dropped 9; count of bases not matched to a gene: 5. Germline-derived CDR1 and CDR2 are MNHNS and SASEGT. This CDR3 is CASSARTGGGEQFF. As DNA, the CDR3 is TGTGCCAGCAGTGCCAGGACAGGGGGCGGTGAGCAGTTCTTC.

This clonotype has more than one count but fewer than ten. The gene calls are TRBV6-2 or TRBV6-3 and TRBJ1-5; 9 bases fit TRBD1. J lost 5 bases, V lost 2 bases, and 4 bases had no gene match. This CDR3 is 15 amino acids long. Germline CDR1 reads MNHEY; CDR2 reads SVGEGT. The CDR3 reads CASSYPTGGDQPQHF. DNA of the CDR3: TGTGCCAGCAGTTACCCGACAGGGGGGGATCAGCCCCAGCATTTT.

The CDR3 DNA reads TGTGCCAGCAGTTTAACTACTTCCTATGGCTACACCTTC. Encoded protein: CASSLTTSYGYTF. This sequence joins TRBV28 and TRBJ1-2; D gene ambiguous. There are 13 residues in the CDR3. V was shortened by 2 bases and J by 4 bases, with 8 bases between the two germline ends. Germline CDR1 MDHEN, CDR2 SYDVKM.

CDR3 sequence: CASSPNAGEYGNEQFF. The CDR3 DNA reads TGTGCCAGCAGCCCTAATGCGGGAGAATACGGTAATGAGCAGTTCTTC. This chain uses TRBV7-3 with TRBJ2-1; 7 bases fit TRBD2. The ends lost 5 bases at V and 7 bases at J; junction bases unmatched: 14. Germline V gives CDR1 SGHTA, CDR2 FQGTGA. The CDR3 spans 16 residues.

The chain couples TRBV7-9 to TRBJ1-5; tentative D call: TRBD1 (5 bases). Germline V lookup: CDR1 SEHNR, CDR2 FQNEAQ (reference sequence). V gave up 7 bases and J gave up 3 bases, with 16 bases separating them. There are 15 residues in the CDR3. The CDR3 DNA follows: TGTGCCAGCATGGGGCCGGGACGGAACAATCAGCCCCAGCATTTT. This encodes CASMGPGRNNQPQHF.

This clonotype has more than one count but fewer than ten. The genes are TRBV6-5 and TRBJ2-6; possible D gene TRBD1, 6 bases. Deletions cut 0 bases from V and 0 bases from J, with 12 bases between. This CDR3 has 18 amino acids. Germline CDR1 reads MNHEY; CDR2 reads SVGAGI. The CDR3 DNA is TGTGCCAGCAGTTACTCGTTGGACAGCTTCTCTGGGGCCAACGTCCTGACTTTC. Amino acid sequence: CASSYSLDSFSGANVLTF.

This clonotype was seen a few times. This chain connects TRBV5-1 to TRBJ2-1; TRBD2 is a possible D gene (6 bases). Germline loops: CDR1 SGHRS, CDR2 YFSETQ. The CDR3 is 15 residues long. Between the trimmed V and J ends, which lost 7 bases and 7 bases, there was a span of 21 bases. Here the CDR3 DNA reads TGCGCCAGCCTATCGGGGGAGTTCAGCGATAATGAGCAGTTCTTC. This translates into CASLSGEFSDNEQFF.

V usage is TRBV5-1 and J usage is TRBJ2-3; tentatively, D is TRBD2 (5 bases). This CDR3 contains 13 residues. CDR1 and CDR2 from the germline V gene are SGHRS and YFSETQ. The V gene lost 5 bases and the J gene lost 4 bases, with 11 bases spanning the gap. DNA of the CDR3: TGCGCCAGCAGGGGCGGGTGGGCAGATACGCAGTATTTT. Translated, it gives CASRGGWADTQYF.